Shown below are 20 T cell receptor beta chains from a single sample sequenced in a study of blood T cell dynamics during melanoma immunotherapy (TCRdb year 2020). The sample's time point label, decoded: week 3, after first cycle of checkpoint inhibitor. The library was produced with the immunoSEQ multiplex PCR assay. As stored in TCRdb, this immuneACCESS dataset retains in-frame rearrangements with V and J assigned. A fraction of the clones does not appear; measured against another copy, unresolved V genes explain less than half of the discrepancy, and the remainder lacks a known reason. The sample table records some 15,000 clones; roughly 90% of these occur just once. The ten largest clones take up less than 0.95% of the sample. The starting material was blood, obtained from a patient treated with checkpoint blockade. All receptors derive from a human donor with melanoma.

As concerns this clone: The junction and the germline gene differ at one end; a read error may be behind it. V is TRBV11-2 and J is TRBJ2-5, with TRBD1 identical over 8 bases. Germline CDR1 is SGHAT and CDR2 is FQNNGV. CDR3 size: 14 residues. As DNA, the CDR3 is TGTGCCAGCAGCCCCGGAGAGACAGGGGCCTGGCCTAACTTC. As protein: CASSPGETGAWPNF.

The CDR3 region has the DNA TGTGCCAGCAGAGGACGGGAAGGCGGATATGGCTACACCTTC. It is translated as CASRGREGGYGYTF. The chain couples TRBV2 to TRBJ1-2; D call uncertain. Trimming took off 6 bases at V and 5 bases at J, with 16 bases between the two ends. Germline lookup yields CDR1 SNHLY and CDR2 FYNNEI. The CDR3 has 14 amino acids. Based on the CDR3 plus reference TRBV2 and TRBJ1-2, the full variable domain is EPEVTQTPSHQVTQMGQEVILRCVPISNHLYFYWYRQILGQKVEFLVSFYNNEISEKSEIFDDQFSVERPDGSNFTLKIRSTKLEDSAMYFCASRGREGGYGYTFGSGTRLTVV.

The chain has TRBV27 and TRBJ1-1; TRBD1 agrees at 8 bases. This CDR3 has 17 residues. Germline V lookup: CDR1 MNHEY, CDR2 SMNVEV (reference sequence). V shed 2 bases, J shed 1 base, and the junction held 9 bases outside the gene matches. This CDR3 is CASSLRGAQGANTEAFF. The CDR3 DNA is TGTGCCAGCAGTTTAAGGGGGGCTCAGGGGGCGAACACTGAAGCTTTCTTT.

The genes are TRBV11-2 and TRBJ2-2, with 10 bases lining up with TRBD2. With V trimmed by 6 bases and J by 4 bases, 14 bases remained unmatched. The germline CDR1 and CDR2 sequences are SGHAT and FQNNGV. The CDR3 has 18 residues. CDR3 DNA sequence: TGTGCCAGCAGGCCGGGGGGAGCGGGAGGGCCAGTCACCGGGGAGCTGTTTTTT. Translation gives CASRPGGAGGPVTGELFF. Drawing the rest from reference TRBV11-2 and TRBJ2-2, the complete variable domain is EAGVAQSPRYKIIEKRQSVAFWCNPISGHATLYWYQQILGQGPKLLIQFQNNGVVDDSQLPKDRFSAERLKGVDSTLKIQPAKLEDSAVYLCASRPGGAGGPVTGELFFGEGSRLTVL.

The chain employs TRBV19 and TRBJ1-2, with D possibly matching TRBD1 (5 bases). Per the germline V gene, CDR1 is LNHDA and CDR2 is SQIVND (reference sequence). The germline V and J ends were trimmed by 1 base and 5 bases, with 14 bases remaining between them. The CDR3 covers 15 residues. The CDR3 protein is CASSIASGGSYGYTF. In DNA form, the CDR3 reads TGTGCCAGTAGTATAGCGTCCGGGGGGAGTTATGGCTACACCTTC. The full variable domain, with the rest looked up from reference TRBV19 and TRBJ1-2, is DGGITQSPKYLFRKEGQNVTLSCEQNLNHDAMYWYRQDPGQGLRLIYYSQIVNDFQKGDIAEGYSVSREKKESFPLTVTSAQKNPTAFYLCASSIASGGSYGYTFGSGTRLTVV.

The genes are TRBV11-2 and TRBJ2-5; D is undetermined. The CDR3 covers 15 residues. Trimming took off 0 bases at V and 0 bases at J, with 8 bases between the two ends. Germline lookup yields CDR1 SGHAT and CDR2 FQNNGV. CDR3: CASSLDHGYQETQYF. CDR3 coding DNA: TGTGCCAGCAGCTTAGATCACGGGTACCAAGAGACCCAGTACTTC.

The rearrangement joins TRBV6-5 to TRBJ2-5; no definite D call. V lost 6 bases and J 1 base, leaving 12 bases between the germline ends. Per germline, CDR1 MNHEY and CDR2 SVGAGI. This CDR3 region has 14 residues. The CDR3 DNA is TGTGCCAGCAGCCGGACCCGGATCCAAGAGACCCAGTACTTC. Translating it yields CASSRTRIQETQYF.

In DNA form, the CDR3 reads TGTGCCAGCAGCCCGCACAGAGGCGAGCAGTACTTC. This codes for CASSPHRGEQYF. The chain combines TRBV7-3 with TRBJ2-7; D is unresolved. The CDR3 is 12 amino acids. CDR1 is SGHTA, CDR2 FQGTGA, per germline. V lost 5 bases and J lost 6, with 11 bases in between.

The chain has TRBV11-2 and TRBJ2-1, with TRBD2 identical over 12 bases. From germline, CDR1 is SGHAT and CDR2 FQNNGV. V shed 0 bases and J 9 bases; nucleotides not matched to a gene: 9. This CDR3 region has 17 residues. The CDR3: CASSLDLASGRAREQFF. The CDR3 coding sequence is TGTGCCAGCAGCTTAGACTTAGCTAGCGGGAGGGCCCGTGAGCAGTTCTTC.

The V call is TRBV19, the J call TRBJ1-2, with D uncertain. This CDR3 spans 13 amino acids. Germline CDR1 and CDR2: LNHDA and SQIVND (reference sequence). The ends were cut back, 6 bases at V and 8 bases at J, with 16 bases in the middle. CDR3 residues: CASSNKPPGGYTF. CDR3 DNA sequence: TGTGCCAGTAGCAACAAACCTCCTGGGGGCTACACCTTC. Supplemented by reference TRBV19 and TRBJ1-2, the full variable domain reads DGGITQSPKYLFRKEGQNVTLSCEQNLNHDAMYWYRQDPGQGLRLIYYSQIVNDFQKGDIAEGYSVSREKKESFPLTVTSAQKNPTAFYLCASSNKPPGGYTFGSGTRLTVV.

The CDR3 DNA follows: TGTGCCAGTAGTGGGACAGGGGTCCTAAATCAGCCCCAGCATTTT. It specifies CASSGTGVLNQPQHF. The chain couples TRBV19 to TRBJ1-5; 10 bases are shared with TRBD1. CDR1 and CDR2 from the germline V gene are LNHDA and SQIVND (reference sequence). The CDR3 loop spans 15 amino acids. After removal of 5 bases from V and 4 bases from J, the junction contained 5 bases not matched to a gene.

The chain employs TRBV5-1 and TRBJ2-5, with a tentative D call TRBD1 (7 bases). V gave up 4 bases and J gave up 2 bases, with 21 bases separating them. Germline V gene sequence: CDR1 SGHRS, CDR2 YFSETQ. The length of the CDR3 is 17 residues. The CDR3 DNA sequence: TGCGCCAGCAGCCCTTCTTGGGGCAGGGGGGAACAAGAGACCCAGTACTTC. It is translated as CASSPSWGRGEQETQYF.

V and J are TRBV30 and TRBJ1-1, with 8 bases that match TRBD1. Germline loops: CDR1 GTSNPN, CDR2 SVGIG (reference sequence). J lost 7 bases, V lost 5 bases, and 6 bases had no gene match. The CDR3 loop spans 12 amino acids. The CDR3 region is CAWGQGRGEAFF. The CDR3 DNA reads TGTGCCTGGGGACAGGGTAGGGGTGAAGCTTTCTTT.

The chain links TRBV2 to TRBJ2-7; 11 bases are shared with TRBD1. Trimming at V came to 5 bases and at J to 3 bases, leaving 6 bases not matched to a gene. The CDR3 runs to 15 residues. Germline CDR1 and CDR2: SNHLY and FYNNEI. This CDR3 is CASSIGQGAFYEQYF. The CDR3 region has the DNA TGTGCCAGCAGTATAGGACAGGGGGCGTTCTACGAGCAGTACTTC.

The chain links TRBV7-6 to TRBJ2-1; 9 bases map to TRBD2. V was clipped by 4 bases and J by 10 bases; unmatched bases: 11. Germline values: CDR1 SGHVS, CDR2 FNYEAQ. There are 15 residues in the CDR3. The CDR3 nucleotides are TGTGCCAGCAGCTCTGGTTTAGCGGGAGCAGGGGAGCAGTTCTTC. Its protein is CASSSGLAGAGEQFF.

The chain joins TRBV5-4 to TRBJ1-6, with unresolved D. This CDR3 contains 14 residues. The germline V gene encodes CDR1 SGHNT and CDR2 YYREEE (reference sequence). V lost 2 bases, J lost 7 bases, and 10 bases lay in between. Here the CDR3 reads CASSFLLGNSPLHF. The CDR3 nucleotides are TGTGCCAGCAGCTTTTTATTAGGAAATTCACCCCTCCACTTT.

The CDR3 sequence: CASSQDAGERDTQYF. The CDR3 DNA reads as TGCGCCAGCAGCCAAGATGCGGGAGAACGAGATACGCAGTATTTT. J is TRBJ2-3 and V is TRBV4-1, with 7 bases fitting TRBD2. The CDR3 has 15 residues. Per germline, CDR1 MGHRA and CDR2 YSYEKL. Losses at the gene ends were 0 bases for V and 5 bases for J; bases not matched to a gene: 5.

The J gene is TRBJ1-3, the V gene TRBV18; TRBD1 is a possible D gene (5 bases). There are 13 residues in the CDR3. The ends were cut back, 3 bases at V and 6 bases at J, with 9 bases in the middle. Per the germline V gene, CDR1 is KGHSH and CDR2 is LQKENI. The CDR3 DNA reads as TGTGCCAGCTCACCGGGGACGGAAAACACCATATATTTT. Amino acid sequence: CASSPGTENTIYF. Based on the CDR3 plus reference TRBV18 and TRBJ1-3, the full variable domain is NAGVMQNPRHLVRRRGQEARLRCSPMKGHSHVYWYRQLPEEGLKFMVYLQKENIIDESGMPKERFSAEFPKEGPSILRIQQVVRGDSAAYFCASSPGTENTIYFGEGSWLTVV.

The chain couples TRBV25-1 to TRBJ1-1; TRBD1 might be the D (5 bases). The CDR3 consists of 14 residues. Germline V gene lookup returns CDR1 MGHDK and CDR2 SYGVNS. Trimming shortened V by 5 bases and J by 5 bases, and 15 bases separated the two germline ends. This chain's CDR3 is CASSTQFRGTEAFF. The CDR3 region has the DNA TGTGCCAGCAGTACCCAATTCCGGGGGACTGAAGCTTTCTTT.

The V and J genes are TRBV19 and TRBJ1-1, with 7 bases lining up with TRBD1. CDR1 and CDR2 (germline): LNHDA, SQIVND (reference sequence). Trimming took 7 bases from V and 2 from J; bases not matched to a gene: 7. The CDR3 is made up of 14 amino acids. The CDR3 region has the DNA TGTGCCAGTATGGTGGACAGGACTAACACTGAAGCTTTCTTT. Encoded protein: CASMVDRTNTEAFF.